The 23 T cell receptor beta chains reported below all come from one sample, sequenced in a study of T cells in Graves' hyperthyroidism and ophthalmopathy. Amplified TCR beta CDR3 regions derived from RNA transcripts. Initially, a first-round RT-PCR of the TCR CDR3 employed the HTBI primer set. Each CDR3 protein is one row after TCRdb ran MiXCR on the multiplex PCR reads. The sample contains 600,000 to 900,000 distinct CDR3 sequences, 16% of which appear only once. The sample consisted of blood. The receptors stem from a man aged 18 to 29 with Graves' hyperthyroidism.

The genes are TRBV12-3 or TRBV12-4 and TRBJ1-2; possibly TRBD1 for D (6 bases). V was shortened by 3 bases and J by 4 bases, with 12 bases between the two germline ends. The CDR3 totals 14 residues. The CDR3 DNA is TGTGCCAGCAGTTTTTCGGGGGCTGGCTATGGCTACACCTTC. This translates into CASSFSGAGYGYTF.

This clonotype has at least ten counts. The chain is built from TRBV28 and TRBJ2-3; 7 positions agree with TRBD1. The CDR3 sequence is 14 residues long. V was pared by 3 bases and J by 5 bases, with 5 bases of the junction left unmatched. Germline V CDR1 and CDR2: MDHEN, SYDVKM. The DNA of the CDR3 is TGTGCCAGCAGTTTCGCCGACAGGGAAGATACGCAGTATTTT. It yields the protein CASSFADREDTQYF.

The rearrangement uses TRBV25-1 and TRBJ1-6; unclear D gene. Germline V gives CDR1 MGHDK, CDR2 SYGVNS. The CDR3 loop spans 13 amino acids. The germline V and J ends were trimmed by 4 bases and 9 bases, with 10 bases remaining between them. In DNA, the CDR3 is TGTGCCAGCAGTGGAGGGAGTAGTTCACCCCTCCACTTT. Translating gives CASSGGSSSPLHF.

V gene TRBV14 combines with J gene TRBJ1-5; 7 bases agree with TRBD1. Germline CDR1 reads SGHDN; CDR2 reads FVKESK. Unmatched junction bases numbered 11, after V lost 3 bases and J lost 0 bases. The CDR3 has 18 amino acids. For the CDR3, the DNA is TGTGCCAGCAGCCAGTACTGGACAGGCGGTTATAGCAATCAGCCCCAGCATTTT. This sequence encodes CASSQYWTGGYSNQPQHF.

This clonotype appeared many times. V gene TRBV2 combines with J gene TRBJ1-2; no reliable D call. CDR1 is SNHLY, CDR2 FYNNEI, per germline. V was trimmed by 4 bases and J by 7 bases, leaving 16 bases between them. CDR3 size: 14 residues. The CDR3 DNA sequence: TGTGCCAGCAGTGGAGGAACCAGGAGGAGTGGCTACACCTTC. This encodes CASSGGTRRSGYTF.

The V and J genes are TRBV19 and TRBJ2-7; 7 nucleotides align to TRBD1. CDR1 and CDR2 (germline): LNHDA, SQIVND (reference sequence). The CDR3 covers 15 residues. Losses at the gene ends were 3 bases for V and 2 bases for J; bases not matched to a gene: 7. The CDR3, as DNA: TGTGCCAGTAGTATGGGGACAGATGGACCCTACGAGCAGTACTTC. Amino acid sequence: CASSMGTDGPYEQYF. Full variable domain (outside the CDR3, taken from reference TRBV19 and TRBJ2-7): DGGITQSPKYLFRKEGQNVTLSCEQNLNHDAMYWYRQDPGQGLRLIYYSQIVNDFQKGDIAEGYSVSREKKESFPLTVTSAQKNPTAFYLCASSMGTDGPYEQYFGPGTRLTVT.

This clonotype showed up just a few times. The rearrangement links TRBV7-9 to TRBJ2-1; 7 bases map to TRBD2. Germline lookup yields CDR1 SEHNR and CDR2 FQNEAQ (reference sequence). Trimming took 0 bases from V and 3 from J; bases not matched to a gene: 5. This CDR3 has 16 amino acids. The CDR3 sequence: CASSLAWSSGYNEQFF. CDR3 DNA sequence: TGTGCCAGCAGCTTAGCATGGTCTAGCGGCTACAATGAGCAGTTCTTC.

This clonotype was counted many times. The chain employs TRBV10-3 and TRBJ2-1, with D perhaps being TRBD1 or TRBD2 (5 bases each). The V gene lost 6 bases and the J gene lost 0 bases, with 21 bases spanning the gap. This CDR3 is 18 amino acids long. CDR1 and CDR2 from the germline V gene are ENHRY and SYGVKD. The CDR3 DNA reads TGTGCCATCAGCCCCGGGACGTCTGTACTGAGCTCCTACAATGAGCAGTTCTTC. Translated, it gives CAISPGTSVLSSYNEQFF.

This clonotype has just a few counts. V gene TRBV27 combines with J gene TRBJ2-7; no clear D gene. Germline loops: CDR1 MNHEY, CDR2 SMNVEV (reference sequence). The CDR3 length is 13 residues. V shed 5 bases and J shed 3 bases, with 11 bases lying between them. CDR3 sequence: CASSAVDYYEQYF. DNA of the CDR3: TGTGCCAGCAGTGCCGTAGATTACTACGAGCAGTACTTC.

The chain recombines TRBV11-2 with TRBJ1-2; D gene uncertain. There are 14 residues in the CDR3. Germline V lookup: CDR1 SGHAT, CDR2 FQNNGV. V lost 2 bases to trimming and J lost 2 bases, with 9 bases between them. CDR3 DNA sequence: TGTGCCAGCAGCTTAAGGTCACACAACTATGGCTACACCTTC. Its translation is CASSLRSHNYGYTF.

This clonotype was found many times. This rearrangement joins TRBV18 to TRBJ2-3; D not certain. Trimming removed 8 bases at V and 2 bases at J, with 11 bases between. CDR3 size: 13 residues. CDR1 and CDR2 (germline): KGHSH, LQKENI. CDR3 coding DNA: TGTGCCAGCGGGTCGAGGTTCACAGATACGCAGTATTTT. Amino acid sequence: CASGSRFTDTQYF.

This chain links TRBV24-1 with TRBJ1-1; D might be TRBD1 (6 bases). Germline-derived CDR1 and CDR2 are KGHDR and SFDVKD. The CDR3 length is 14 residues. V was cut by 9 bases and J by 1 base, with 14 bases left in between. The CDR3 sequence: CATSQGHPNTEAFF. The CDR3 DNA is TGTGCCACCTCCCAGGGGCACCCGAACACTGAAGCTTTCTTT.

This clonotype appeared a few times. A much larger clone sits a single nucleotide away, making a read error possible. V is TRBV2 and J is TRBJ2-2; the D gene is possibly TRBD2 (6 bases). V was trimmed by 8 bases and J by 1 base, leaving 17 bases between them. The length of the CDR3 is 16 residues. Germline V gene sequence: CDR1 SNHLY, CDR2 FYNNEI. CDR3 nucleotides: TGTGCCAGCCAAAGCGGTCTAGCGAAGAACACCGGGGAGCTGTTTTTT. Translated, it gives CASQSGLAKNTGELFF.

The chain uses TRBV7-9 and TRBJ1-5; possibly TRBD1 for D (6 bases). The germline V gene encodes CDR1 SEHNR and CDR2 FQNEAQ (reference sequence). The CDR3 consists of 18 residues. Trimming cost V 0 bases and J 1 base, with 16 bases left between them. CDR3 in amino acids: CASSLALGGGGSNQPQHF. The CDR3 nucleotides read TGTGCCAGCAGCTTAGCGCTAGGGGGAGGAGGCAGCAATCAGCCCCAGCATTTT.

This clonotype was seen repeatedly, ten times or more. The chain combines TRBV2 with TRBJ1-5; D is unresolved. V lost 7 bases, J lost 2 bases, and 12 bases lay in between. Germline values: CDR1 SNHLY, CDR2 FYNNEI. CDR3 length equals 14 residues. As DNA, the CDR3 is TGTGCCAGCAAAAAGGTGAAGGGCAATCAGCCCCAGCATTTT. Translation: CASKKVKGNQPQHF.

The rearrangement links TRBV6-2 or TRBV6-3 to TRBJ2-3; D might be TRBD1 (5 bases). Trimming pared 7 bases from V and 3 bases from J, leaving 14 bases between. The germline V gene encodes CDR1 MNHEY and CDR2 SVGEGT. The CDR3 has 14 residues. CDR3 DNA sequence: TGTGCCAGCAAACCCTGGACACCTACAGATACGCAGTATTTT. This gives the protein CASKPWTPTDTQYF.

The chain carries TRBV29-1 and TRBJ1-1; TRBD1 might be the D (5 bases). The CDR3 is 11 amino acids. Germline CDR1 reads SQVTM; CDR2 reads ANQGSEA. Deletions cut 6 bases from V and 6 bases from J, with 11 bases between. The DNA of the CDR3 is TGCAGCGTCCTTCTGACAGCTGAAGCTTTCTTT. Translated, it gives CSVLLTAEAFF.

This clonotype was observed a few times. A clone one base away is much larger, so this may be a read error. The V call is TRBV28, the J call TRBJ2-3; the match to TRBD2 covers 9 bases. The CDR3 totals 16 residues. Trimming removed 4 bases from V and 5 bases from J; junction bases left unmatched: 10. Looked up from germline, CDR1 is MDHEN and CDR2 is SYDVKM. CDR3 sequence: CASSSSGVSYEDTQYF. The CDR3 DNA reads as TGTGCCAGCAGTTCTAGCGGGGTTAGCTATGAAGATACGCAGTATTTT.

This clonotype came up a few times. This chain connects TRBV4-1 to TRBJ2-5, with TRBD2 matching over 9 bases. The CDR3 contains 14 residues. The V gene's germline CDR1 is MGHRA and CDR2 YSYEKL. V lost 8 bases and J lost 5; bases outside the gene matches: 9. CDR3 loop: CASAGVAGDETQYF. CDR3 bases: TGCGCCAGCGCTGGGGTAGCGGGAGATGAGACCCAGTACTTC.

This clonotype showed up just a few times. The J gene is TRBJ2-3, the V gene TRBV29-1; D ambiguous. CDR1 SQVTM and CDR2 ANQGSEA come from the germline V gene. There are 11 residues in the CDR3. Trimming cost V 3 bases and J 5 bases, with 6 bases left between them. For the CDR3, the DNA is TGCAGCGTTGACGTCGGAGATACGCAGTATTTT. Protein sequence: CSVDVGDTQYF.

The CDR3 region is CASSFRGNSNYGYTF. CDR3 in DNA: TGTGCCAGCAGCTTCCGTGGCAATTCTAACTATGGCTACACCTTC. This chain uses TRBV5-4 with TRBJ1-2; D is uncertain. This CDR3 contains 15 residues. Germline V gene lookup returns CDR1 SGHNT and CDR2 YYREEE (reference sequence). V was cut by 2 bases and J by 0 bases, with 11 bases left in between.

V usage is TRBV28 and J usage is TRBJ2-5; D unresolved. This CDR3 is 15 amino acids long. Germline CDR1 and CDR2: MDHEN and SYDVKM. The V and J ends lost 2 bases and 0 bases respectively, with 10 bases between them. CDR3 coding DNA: TGTGCCAGCAGTTTACTATCCCCGTACCAAGAGACCCAGTACTTC. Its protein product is CASSLLSPYQETQYF.

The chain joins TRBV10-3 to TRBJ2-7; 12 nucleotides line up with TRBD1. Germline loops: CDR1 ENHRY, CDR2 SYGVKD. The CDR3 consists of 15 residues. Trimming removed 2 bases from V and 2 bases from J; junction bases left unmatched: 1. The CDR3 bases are TGTGCCATCAGTGAGGGGACAGGGGGCGCCTACGAGCAGTACTTC. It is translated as CAISEGTGGAYEQYF.